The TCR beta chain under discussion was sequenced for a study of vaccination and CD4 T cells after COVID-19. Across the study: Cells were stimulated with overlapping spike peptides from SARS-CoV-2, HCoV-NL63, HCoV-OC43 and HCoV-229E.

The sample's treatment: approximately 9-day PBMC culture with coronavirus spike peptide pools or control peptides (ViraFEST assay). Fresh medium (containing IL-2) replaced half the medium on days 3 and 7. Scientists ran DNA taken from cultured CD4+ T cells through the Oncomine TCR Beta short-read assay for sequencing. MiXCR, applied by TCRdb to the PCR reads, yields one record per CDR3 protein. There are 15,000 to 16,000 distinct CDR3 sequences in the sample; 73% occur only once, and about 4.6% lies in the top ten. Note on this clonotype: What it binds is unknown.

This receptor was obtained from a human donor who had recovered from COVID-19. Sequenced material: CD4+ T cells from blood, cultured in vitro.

The CDR3 sequence is CATSDAGTGMYGYTF. CDR3 in DNA: TGTGCCACCAGTGACGCCGGGACAGGGATGTACGGCTACACCTTC. The J gene is TRBJ1-2, the V gene TRBV24-1, with 9 bases that match TRBD1. Germline CDR1 is KGHDR and CDR2 is SFDVKD. CDR3 length: 15 residues. After removal of 4 bases from V and 8 bases from J, the junction contained 10 bases not matched to a gene.